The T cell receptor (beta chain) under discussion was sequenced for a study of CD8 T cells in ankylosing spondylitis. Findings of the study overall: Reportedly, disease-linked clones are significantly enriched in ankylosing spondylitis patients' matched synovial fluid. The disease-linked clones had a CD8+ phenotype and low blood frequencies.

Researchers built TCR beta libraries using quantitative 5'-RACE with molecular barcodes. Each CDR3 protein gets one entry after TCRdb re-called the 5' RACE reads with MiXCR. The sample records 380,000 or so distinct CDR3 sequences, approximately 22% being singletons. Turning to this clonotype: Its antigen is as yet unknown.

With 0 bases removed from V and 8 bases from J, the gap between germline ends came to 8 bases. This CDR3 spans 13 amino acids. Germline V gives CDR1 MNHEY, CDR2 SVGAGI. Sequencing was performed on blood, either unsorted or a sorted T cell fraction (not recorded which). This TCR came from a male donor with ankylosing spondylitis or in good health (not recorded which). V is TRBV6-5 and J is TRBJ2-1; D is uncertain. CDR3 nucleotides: TGTGCCAGCAGTTACTCCTCGTTCGATGAGCAGTTCTTC. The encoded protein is CASSYSSFDEQFF.